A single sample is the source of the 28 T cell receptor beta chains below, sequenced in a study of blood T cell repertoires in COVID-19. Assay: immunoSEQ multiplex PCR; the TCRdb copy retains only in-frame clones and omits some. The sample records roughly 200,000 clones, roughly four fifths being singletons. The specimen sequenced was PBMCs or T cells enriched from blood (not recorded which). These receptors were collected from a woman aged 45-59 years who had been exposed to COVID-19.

CDR3 sequence (DNA): TGTGCCAGTAGTCCAGACTACAATGAGCAGTTCTTC. It is translated as CASSPDYNEQFF. This chain joins TRBV19 and TRBJ2-1; D is uncertain. Germline CDR1 LNHDA, CDR2 SQIVND (reference sequence). Trimming left V 5 bases short and J 3 bases short, with 5 bases between. The CDR3 totals 12 residues.

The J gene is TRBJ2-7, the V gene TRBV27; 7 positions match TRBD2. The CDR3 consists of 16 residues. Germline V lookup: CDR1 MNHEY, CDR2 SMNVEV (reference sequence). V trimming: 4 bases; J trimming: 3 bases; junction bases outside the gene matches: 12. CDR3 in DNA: TGTGCCAGCAGTTCGAGCCCGGGACCGGGGGGCTACGAGCAGTACTTC. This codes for CASSSSPGPGGYEQYF.

For the CDR3, the DNA is TGTGCCAGCAGTTTCACAGGGAGGGAATGGACTGAAGCTTTCTTT. Amino acids: CASSFTGREWTEAFF. The V gene is TRBV28, the J gene TRBJ1-1; TRBD1 might be the D (6 bases). Germline V gives CDR1 MDHEN, CDR2 SYDVKM. The CDR3 contains 15 residues. The V gene lost 3 bases and the J gene lost 5 bases, with 16 bases spanning the gap.

CDR3 amino acids: CASSALTGAGSSGANVLTF. The DNA for the CDR3 is TGTGCCAGCAGCGCGCTTACCGGTGCTGGTTCCTCTGGGGCCAACGTCCTGACTTTC. The rearrangement uses TRBV5-5 and TRBJ2-6, with no clear D. Germline CDR1 reads SGHKS; CDR2 reads YYEKEE (reference sequence). CDR3 size: 19 residues. Trimming removed 4 bases at V and 0 bases at J, with 20 bases between. Supplemented by reference TRBV5-5 and TRBJ2-6, the full variable domain reads DAGVTQSPTHLIKTRGQQVTLRCSPISGHKSVSWYQQVLGQGPQFIFQYYEKEERGRGNFPDRFSARQFPNYSSELNVNALLLGDSALYLCASSALTGAGSSGANVLTFGAGSRLTVL.

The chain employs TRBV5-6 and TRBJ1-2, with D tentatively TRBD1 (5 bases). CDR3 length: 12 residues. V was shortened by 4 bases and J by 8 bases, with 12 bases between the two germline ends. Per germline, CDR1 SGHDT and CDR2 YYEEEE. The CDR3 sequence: CASSPRGRGYTF. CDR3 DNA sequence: TGTGCCAGCAGCCCTCGGGGGAGGGGCTACACCTTC.

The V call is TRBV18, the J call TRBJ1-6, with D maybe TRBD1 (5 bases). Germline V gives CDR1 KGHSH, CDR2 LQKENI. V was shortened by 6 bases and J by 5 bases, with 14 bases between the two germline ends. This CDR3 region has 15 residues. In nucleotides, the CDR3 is TGTGCCAGCTCCCCCAGCAGGGTGGATAATTCACCCCTCCACTTT. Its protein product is CASSPSRVDNSPLHF.

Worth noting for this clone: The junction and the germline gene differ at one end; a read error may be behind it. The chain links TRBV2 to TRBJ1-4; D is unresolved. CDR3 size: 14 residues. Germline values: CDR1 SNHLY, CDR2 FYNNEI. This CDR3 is CASSEGRPMNPPLF. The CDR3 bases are TGTGCCAGCAGTGAAGGCAGGCCTATGAATCCCCCCCTTTTT.

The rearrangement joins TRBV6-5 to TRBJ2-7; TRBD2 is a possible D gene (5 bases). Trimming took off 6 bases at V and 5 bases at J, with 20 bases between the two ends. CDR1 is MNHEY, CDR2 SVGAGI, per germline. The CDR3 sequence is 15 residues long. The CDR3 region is CASSSLLGPPNEQYF. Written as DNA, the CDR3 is TGTGCCAGCAGCTCCCTACTAGGCCCGCCGAACGAGCAGTACTTC.

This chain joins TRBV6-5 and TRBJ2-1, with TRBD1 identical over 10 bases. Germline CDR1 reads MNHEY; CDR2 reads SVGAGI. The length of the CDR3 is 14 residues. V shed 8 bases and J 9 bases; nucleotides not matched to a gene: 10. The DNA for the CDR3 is TGTGCCAGCTTCCGGGACAGGGGATGGAGTGAGCAGTTCTTC. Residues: CASFRDRGWSEQFF.

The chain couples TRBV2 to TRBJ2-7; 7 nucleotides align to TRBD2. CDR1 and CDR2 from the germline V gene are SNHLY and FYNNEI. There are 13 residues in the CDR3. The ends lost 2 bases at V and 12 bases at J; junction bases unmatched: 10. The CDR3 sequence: CASSESLGGARYF. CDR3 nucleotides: TGTGCCAGCAGTGAAAGTTTGGGAGGGGCGCGGTACTTC.

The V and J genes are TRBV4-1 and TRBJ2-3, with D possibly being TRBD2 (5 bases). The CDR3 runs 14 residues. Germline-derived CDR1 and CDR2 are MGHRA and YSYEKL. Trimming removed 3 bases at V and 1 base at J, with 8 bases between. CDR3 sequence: CASSHGLRTDTQYF. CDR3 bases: TGCGCCAGCAGCCATGGACTCCGCACAGATACGCAGTATTTT.

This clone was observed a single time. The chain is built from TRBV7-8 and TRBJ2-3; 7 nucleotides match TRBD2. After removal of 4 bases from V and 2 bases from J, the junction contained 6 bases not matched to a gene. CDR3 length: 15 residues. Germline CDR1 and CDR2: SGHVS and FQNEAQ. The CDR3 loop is CASSSLGGNTDTQYF. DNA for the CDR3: TGTGCCAGCAGCTCCTTGGGAGGGAACACAGATACGCAGTATTTT.

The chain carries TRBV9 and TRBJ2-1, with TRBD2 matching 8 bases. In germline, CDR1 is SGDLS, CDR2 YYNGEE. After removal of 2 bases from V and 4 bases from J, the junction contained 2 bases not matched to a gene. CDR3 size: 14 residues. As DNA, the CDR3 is TGTGCCAGCAGCGTGCGGGGGGAATACAATGAGCAGTTCTTC. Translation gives CASSVRGEYNEQFF.

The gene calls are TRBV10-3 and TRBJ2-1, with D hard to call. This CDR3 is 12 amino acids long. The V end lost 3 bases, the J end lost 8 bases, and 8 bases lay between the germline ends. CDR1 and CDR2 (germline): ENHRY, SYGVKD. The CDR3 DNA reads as TGTGCCATCAGTGATGAGCGCGATGAGCAGTTCTTC. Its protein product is CAISDERDEQFF.

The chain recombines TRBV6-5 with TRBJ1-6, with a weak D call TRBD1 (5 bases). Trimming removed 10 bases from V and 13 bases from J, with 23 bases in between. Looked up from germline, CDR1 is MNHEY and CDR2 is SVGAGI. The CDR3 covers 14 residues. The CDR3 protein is CATPAGPGEGPLHF. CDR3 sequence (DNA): TGTGCCACCCCTGCGGGACCGGGGGAGGGGCCCCTCCACTTT.

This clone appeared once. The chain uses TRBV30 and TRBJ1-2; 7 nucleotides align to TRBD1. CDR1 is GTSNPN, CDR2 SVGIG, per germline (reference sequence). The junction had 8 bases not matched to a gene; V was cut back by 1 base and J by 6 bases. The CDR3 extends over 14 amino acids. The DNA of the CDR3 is TGTGCCTGGAGTGGCGACAGGGCATCAGATGGCTACACCTTC. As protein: CAWSGDRASDGYTF.

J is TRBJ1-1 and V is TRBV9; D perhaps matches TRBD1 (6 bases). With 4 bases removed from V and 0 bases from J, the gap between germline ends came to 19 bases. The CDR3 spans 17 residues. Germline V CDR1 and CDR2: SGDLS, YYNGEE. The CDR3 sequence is CASSPGVDSSMNTEAFF. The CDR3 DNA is TGTGCCAGCAGCCCAGGGGTGGACAGTTCTATGAACACTGAAGCTTTCTTT.

The CDR3 nucleotides are TGTGCCAGTAGGCCCAGGACAAACGGAGCCTCCAATCAGCCCCAGCATTTT. Its protein product is CASRPRTNGASNQPQHF. This chain uses TRBV19 with TRBJ1-5; D might be TRBD1 (5 bases). The germline CDR1 and CDR2 sequences are LNHDA and SQIVND (reference sequence). There are 17 residues in the CDR3. Deletions cut 6 bases from V and 3 bases from J, with 21 bases between.

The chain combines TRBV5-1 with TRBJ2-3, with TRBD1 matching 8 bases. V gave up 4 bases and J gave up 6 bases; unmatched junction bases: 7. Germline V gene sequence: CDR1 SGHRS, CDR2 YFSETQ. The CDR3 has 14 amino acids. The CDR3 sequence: CASSPGTGRDTQYF. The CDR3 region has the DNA TGCGCCAGCAGCCCAGGGACAGGCCGGGATACGCAGTATTTT.

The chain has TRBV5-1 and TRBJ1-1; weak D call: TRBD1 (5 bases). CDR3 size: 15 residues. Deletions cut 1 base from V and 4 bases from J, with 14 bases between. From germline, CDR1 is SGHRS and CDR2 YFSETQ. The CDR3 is CASSLLAGRGTEAFF. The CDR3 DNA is TGCGCCAGCAGCTTGTTGGCAGGGAGGGGCACTGAAGCTTTCTTT.

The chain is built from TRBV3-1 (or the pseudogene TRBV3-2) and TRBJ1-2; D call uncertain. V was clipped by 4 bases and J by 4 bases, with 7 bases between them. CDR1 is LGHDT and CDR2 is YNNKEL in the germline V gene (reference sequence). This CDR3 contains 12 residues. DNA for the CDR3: TGTGCCAGCAGCCCTACGGGCTATGGCTACACCTTC. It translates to CASSPTGYGYTF.

CDR3 sequence reads: CASSYSVGHQPQHF. In nucleotides, the CDR3 is TGTGCCAGCAGTTACTCCGTGGGGCATCAGCCCCAGCATTTT. The V and J genes are TRBV6-5 and TRBJ1-5; weak D call: TRBD1 (5 bases). The length of the CDR3 is 14 residues. Trimming pared 0 bases from V and 5 bases from J, leaving 8 bases between. CDR1 MNHEY and CDR2 SVGAGI come from the germline V gene.

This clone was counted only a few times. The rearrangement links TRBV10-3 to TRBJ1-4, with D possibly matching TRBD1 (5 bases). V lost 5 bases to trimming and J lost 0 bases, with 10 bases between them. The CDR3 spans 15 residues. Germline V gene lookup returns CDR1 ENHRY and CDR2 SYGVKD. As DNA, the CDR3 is TGTGCCATCAGTTGGGGCGGGGCAACTAATGAAAAACTGTTTTTT. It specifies CAISWGGATNEKLFF.

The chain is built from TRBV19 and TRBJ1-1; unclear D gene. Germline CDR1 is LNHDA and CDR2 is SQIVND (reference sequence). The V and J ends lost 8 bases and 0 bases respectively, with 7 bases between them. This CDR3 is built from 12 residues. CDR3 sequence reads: CASRYMNTEAFF. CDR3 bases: TGTGCCAGTCGATACATGAACACTGAAGCTTTCTTT.

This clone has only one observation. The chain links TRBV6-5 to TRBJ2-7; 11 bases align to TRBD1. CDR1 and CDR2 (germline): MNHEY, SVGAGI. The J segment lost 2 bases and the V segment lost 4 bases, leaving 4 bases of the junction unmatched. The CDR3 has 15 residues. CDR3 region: CASSWGQGGTYEQYF. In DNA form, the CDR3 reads TGTGCCAGCAGTTGGGGACAGGGGGGTACCTACGAGCAGTACTTC.

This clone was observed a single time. The CDR3 spells CAWARGGRRQPQHF. CDR3 sequence (DNA): TGTGCCTGGGCGAGGGGGGGGCGGCGACAGCCCCAGCATTTT. The chain joins TRBV30 to TRBJ1-5; D perhaps matches TRBD1 (6 bases). Germline CDR1 and CDR2: GTSNPN and SVGIG (reference sequence). V was trimmed by 5 bases and J by 7 bases, leaving 18 bases between them. The CDR3 totals 14 residues.

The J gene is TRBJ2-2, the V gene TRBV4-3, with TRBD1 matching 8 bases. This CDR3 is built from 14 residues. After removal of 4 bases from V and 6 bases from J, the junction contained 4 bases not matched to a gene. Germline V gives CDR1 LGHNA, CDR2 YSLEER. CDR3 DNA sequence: TGCGCCAGCAGCCGCCAACAGGGGGCCGGGGAGCTGTTTTTT. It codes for CASSRQQGAGELFF.

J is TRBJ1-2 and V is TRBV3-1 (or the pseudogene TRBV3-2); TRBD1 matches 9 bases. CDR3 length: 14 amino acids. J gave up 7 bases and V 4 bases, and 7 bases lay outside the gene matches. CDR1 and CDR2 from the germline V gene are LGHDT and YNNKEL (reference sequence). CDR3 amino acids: CASSPGQGKSGYTF. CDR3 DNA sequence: TGTGCCAGCAGCCCAGGACAGGGGAAGTCTGGCTACACCTTC.